Sequencing of this TCR beta chain was carried out in a study of blood T cell repertoires in COVID-19. Looking at the study overall: T cells, B-cell-depleted T cells, or PBMCs provided the cDNA or gDNA that served as material.

V was clipped by 1 base and J by 4 bases, with 12 bases between them. This CDR3 contains 15 residues. Germline V lookup: CDR1 SGHDT, CDR2 YYEEEE. Residents of under 25 US areas, aged about 18 to 89 years, made up the participants. Cohorts were assigned according to the clinical history that participants reported. Per the authors' pipeline: It was from reference gene primer amplification that nucleated cell counts were estimated. The assay was immunoSEQ multiplex PCR, and TCRdb's table has in-frame clones only and misses some. That table furnishes V, J and clone size, whereas the DNA furnished D and trimming. The repertoire has about 330,000 clones, roughly 85% of them found once; the top ten carry approximately 6%.

Sequences were obtained from PBMCs or T cells enriched from blood (not recorded which). The sequence was collected from a woman aged 25 to 45 who had recovered from COVID-19. This chain uses TRBV5-6 with TRBJ1-5; D might be TRBD1 (5 bases). The chain's CDR3 is CASSLYNRLNQPQHF. CDR3 in DNA: TGTGCCAGCAGCTTGTACAACAGGCTAAATCAGCCCCAGCATTTT.